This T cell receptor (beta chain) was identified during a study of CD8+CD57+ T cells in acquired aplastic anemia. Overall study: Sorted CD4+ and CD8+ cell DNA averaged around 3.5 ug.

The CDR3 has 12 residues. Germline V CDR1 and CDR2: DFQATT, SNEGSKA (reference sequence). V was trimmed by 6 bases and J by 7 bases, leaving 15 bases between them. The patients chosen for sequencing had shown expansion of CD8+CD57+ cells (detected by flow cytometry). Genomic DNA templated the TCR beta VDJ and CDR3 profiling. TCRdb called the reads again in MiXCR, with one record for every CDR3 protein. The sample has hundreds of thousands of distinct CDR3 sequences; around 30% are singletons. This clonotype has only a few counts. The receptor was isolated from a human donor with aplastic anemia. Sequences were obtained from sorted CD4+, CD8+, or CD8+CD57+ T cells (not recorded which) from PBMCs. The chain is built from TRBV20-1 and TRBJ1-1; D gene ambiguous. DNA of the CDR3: TGCAGTGCCGTACCCGGCCGACTTGAAGCTTTCTTT. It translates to CSAVPGRLEAFF.